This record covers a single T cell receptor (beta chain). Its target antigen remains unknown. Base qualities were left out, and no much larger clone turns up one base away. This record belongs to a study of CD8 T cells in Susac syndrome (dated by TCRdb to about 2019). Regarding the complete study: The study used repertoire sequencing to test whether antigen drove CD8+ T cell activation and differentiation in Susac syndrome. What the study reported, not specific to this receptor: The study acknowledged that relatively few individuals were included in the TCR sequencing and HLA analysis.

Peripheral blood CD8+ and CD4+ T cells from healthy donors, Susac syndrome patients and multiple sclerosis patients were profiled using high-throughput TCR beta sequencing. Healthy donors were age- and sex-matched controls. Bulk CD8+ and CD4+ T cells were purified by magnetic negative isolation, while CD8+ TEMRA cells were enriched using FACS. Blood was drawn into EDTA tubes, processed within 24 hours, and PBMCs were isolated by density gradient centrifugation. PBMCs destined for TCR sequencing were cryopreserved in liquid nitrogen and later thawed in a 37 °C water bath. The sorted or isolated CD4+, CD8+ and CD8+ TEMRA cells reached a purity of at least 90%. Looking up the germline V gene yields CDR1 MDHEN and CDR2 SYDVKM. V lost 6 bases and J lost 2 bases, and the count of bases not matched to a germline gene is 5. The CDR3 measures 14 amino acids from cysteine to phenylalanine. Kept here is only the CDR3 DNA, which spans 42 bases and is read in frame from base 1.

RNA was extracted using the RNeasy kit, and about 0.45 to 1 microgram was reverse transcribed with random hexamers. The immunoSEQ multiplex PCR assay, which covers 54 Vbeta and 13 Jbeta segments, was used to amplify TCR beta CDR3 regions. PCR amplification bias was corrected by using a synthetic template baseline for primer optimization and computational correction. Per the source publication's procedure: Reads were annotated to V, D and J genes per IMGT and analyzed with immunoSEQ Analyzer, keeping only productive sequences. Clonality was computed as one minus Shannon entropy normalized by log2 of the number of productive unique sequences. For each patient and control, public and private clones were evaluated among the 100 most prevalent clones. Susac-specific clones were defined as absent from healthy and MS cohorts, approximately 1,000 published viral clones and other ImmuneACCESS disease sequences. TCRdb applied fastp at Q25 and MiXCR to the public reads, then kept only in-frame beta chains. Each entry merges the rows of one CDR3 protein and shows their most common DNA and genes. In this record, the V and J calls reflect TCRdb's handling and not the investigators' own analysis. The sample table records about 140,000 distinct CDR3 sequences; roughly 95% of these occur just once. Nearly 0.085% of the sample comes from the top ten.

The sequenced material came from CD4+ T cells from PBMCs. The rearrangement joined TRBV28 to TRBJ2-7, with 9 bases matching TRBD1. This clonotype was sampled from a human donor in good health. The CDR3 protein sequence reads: CASSSRDRAYEQYF. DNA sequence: TGTGCCAGCAGCTCCCGGGACAGGGCCTACGAGCAGTACTTC.